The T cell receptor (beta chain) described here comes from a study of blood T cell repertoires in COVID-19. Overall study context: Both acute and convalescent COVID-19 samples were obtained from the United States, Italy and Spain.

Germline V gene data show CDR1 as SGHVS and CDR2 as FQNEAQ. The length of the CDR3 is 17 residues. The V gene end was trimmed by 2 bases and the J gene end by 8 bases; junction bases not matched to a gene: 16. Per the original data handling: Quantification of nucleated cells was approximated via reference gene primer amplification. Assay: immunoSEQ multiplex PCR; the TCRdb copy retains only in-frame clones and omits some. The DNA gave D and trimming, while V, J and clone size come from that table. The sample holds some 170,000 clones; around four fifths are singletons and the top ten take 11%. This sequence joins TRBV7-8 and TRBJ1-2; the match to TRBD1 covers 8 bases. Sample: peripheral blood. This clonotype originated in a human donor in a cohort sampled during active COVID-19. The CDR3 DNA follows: TGTGCCAGCAGCTTAAGCCCCATCCCCCAGGGGGCTCAAGGCTACACCTTC. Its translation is CASSLSPIPQGAQGYTF.